The rows below give T cell receptor beta chains drawn from one sample of a study of T cell responses to AZD1222 COVID-19 vaccine. Only in-frame clones appear in the TCRdb table, and some are missing; sequencing was by immunoSEQ multiplex PCR. The sample holds some 120,000 clones, 93% seen once. The material was peripheral blood, obtained on day 0 of AZD1222 vaccination. These receptors were taken from an adult in good health. Both conserved end residues are part of each CDR3. Fields, in order: V gene, clone size, J gene, D gene, CDR3 DNA, CDR3 protein. D genes are given only for firm matches. Part of the rows lack a size; the others show once, few, many or a class for expanded clones.

>TRBV6-5|.|TRBJ1-6|TRBD1
TGTGCCAGCAGACCACCGACAGGGCCATTCGGCCTCCACTTT
CASRPPTGPFGLHF
>TRBV3-1/TRBV3-2|.|TRBJ2-1|TRBD2
TGTGCCAGCAGTTTACAAGGTCCTTGGACTAGCGGCCACTGGGATGAGCAGTTCTTC
CASSLQGPWTSGHWDEQFF
>TRBV6-4|.|TRBJ1-2|.
TGTGCCAGCAGTGACGGGGTATATGGCTACACCTTC
CASSDGVYGYTF
>TRBV4-1|.|TRBJ2-7|.
TGCGCCAGCAGCCAAGGTCGAGGCCGTGACGAGCAGTACTTC
CASSQGRGRDEQYF
>TRBV4-2|.|TRBJ2-1|.
TGTGCCAGCAGCCAAGCTTACGGGATGGGCCATGAGCAGTTCTTC
CASSQAYGMGHEQFF
>TRBV10-3|.|TRBJ1-1|.
TGTGCCATCAGTGAGTCGGTGCCAGGGAAAGCTTTCTTT
CAISESVPGKAFF
>TRBV6-5|.|TRBJ2-5|TRBD2
TGTGCCAGCAGTTACTCGCTAGCGGGAGAGACCCAGTACTTC
CASSYSLAGETQYF
>TRBV6-5|once|TRBJ1-2|.
TGTGCCAGCAGTTACTCTAATGGCGGAACGGATGGCTACACCTTC
CASSYSNGGTDGYTF
>TRBV5-6|.|TRBJ2-5|.
TGTGCCAGCAGCGGGATCGGAGAGACCCAGTACTTC
CASSGIGETQYF
>TRBV18|.|TRBJ2-7|TRBD2
TGTGCCAGCTCACCACTAGCGGGGAACTACGAGCAGTACTTC
CASSPLAGNYEQYF
>TRBV28|.|TRBJ2-3|.
TGTGCCAGCAGTTTATTCAGGTCCACAGATACGCAGTATTTT
CASSLFRSTDTQYF
>TRBV4-2|once|TRBJ2-5|.
TGTGCCAGCAGCCAAGTATCGGAGGTAGAGACCCAGTACTTC
CASSQVSEVETQYF
>TRBV7-8|.|TRBJ1-2|.
TGTGCCAGCAGCTTACGGAACAACTATGGCTACACCTTC
CASSLRNNYGYTF
>TRBV5-1|.|TRBJ1-2|TRBD1
TGCGCCAGCGGCAGGGGGGAAGAGAACTATGGCTACACCTTC
CASGRGEENYGYTF
>TRBV10-2|.|TRBJ1-1|.
TGCGCCAGCAGTCTAGGTTGGGGCCGTGAAGCTTTCTTT
CASSLGWGREAFF
>TRBV19|.|TRBJ2-3|.
TGTGCCAGCAGCTCCGGAAAGCGGTCTAGCACAGATACGCAGTATTTT
CASSSGKRSSTDTQYF
>TRBV30|.|TRBJ1-1|.
TGTGCCTGGAGTCGAGTCCTGAACACTGAAGCTTTCTTT
CAWSRVLNTEAFF
>TRBV4-1|.|TRBJ1-4|.
TGCGCCAGCAGTCCAACTCAGGGATCCATAATTAATGAAAAACTGTTTTTT
CASSPTQGSIINEKLFF
>TRBV7-6|once|TRBJ2-7|TRBD2
TGTGCCAGCAGCCCGAATGGACTAGCGTGGGGGACCGGGGCCGAGCAGTACTTC
CASSPNGLAWGTGAEQYF
>TRBV19|.|TRBJ2-7|.
TGTGCCAGTAGTATAGGAACTCCCTACGAGCAGTACTTC
CASSIGTPYEQYF
>TRBV28|.|TRBJ1-2|.
TGTGCCAGCAGTCCTTCATACTATGGCTACACCTTC
CASSPSYYGYTF
>TRBV3-1/TRBV3-2|.|TRBJ2-1|.
TGTGCCAGCAGCCAAGATGCCAGGGGGGCAATCAATGAGCAGTTCTTC
CASSQDARGAINEQFF
>TRBV27|.|TRBJ1-1|.
TGTGCCAGCAGTTCCTGGGGTGGCACTGAAGCTTTCTTT
CASSSWGGTEAFF
>TRBV2|.|TRBJ2-7|.
TGTGCCAGCAGTGGGGCCCACTACGAGCAGTACTTC
CASSGAHYEQYF
>TRBV2|.|TRBJ2-5|TRBD2
TGTGCCAGCAAGGCGGCTAGCGGGACCCAAGAGACCCAGTACTTC
CASKAASGTQETQYF